These T cell receptor beta chains were read from a single sample in a study of blood T cells in healthy people across ages. MiXCR, run by TCRdb on the 5' RACE reads, gives a single entry per CDR3 protein. The data hold about 780,000 distinct CDR3 sequences, with 20% to 30% observed a single time. These sequences were also reported in another study, on T cells of mothers and their children.

Input material: blood. These receptors came from a boy aged 5-17 years in good health. Both conserved end residues are part of each CDR3. The D gene is left open where the match is weak. Clone size is shown for a subset of rows, as once, few, many or a class of expanded clone.

d_gene	j_gene	abundance	v_gene	len	CDR3aa	CDR3nt
NA	TRBJ2-4	few	TRBV5-4	13	CASSLKGENIQYF	TGTGCCAGCAGCTTGAAGGGGGAAAACATTCAGTACTTC
TRBD1	TRBJ1-1	NA	TRBV20-1	14	CSARKGQGGTEAFF	TGCAGTGCTAGGAAAGGACAGGGAGGAACTGAAGCTTTCTTT
NA	TRBJ2-7	few	TRBV7-9	16	CASSSSGPTDYYEQYF	TGTGCCAGCAGCTCTTCAGGCCCAACTGATTATTACGAGCAGTACTTC
NA	TRBJ2-4	many	TRBV12-3/TRBV12-4	14	CASSFGNLKNIQYF	TGTGCCAGCAGTTTCGGGAACCTCAAAAACATTCAGTACTTC
TRBD2	TRBJ2-5	few	TRBV10-3	16	CAISDPGTSDQETQYF	TGTGCCATCAGCGACCCCGGGACTAGCGACCAAGAGACCCAGTACTTC
NA	TRBJ1-5	few	TRBV7-6	15	CASSLFSRGEQPQHF	TGTGCCAGCAGCTTATTCAGCCGGGGGGAGCAGCCCCAGCATTTT
NA	TRBJ2-1	NA	TRBV20-1	18	CSASSVSLSGPSGNEQFF	TGCAGTGCTAGTTCGGTTTCTCTATCCGGGCCCTCGGGCAATGAGCAGTTCTTC
NA	TRBJ1-1	NA	TRBV30	12	CAWIPWTTEAFF	TGTGCCTGGATTCCCTGGACCACTGAAGCTTTCTTT
TRBD1	TRBJ2-7	once	TRBV20-1	14	CSAIDRVSSYEQYF	TGCAGTGCAATTGACAGGGTCAGCTCCTACGAGCAGTACTTC
NA	TRBJ2-7	few	TRBV20-1	16	CSARDQIGEGGYEQYF	TGCAGTGCTAGAGATCAAATCGGAGAAGGAGGATACGAGCAGTACTTC
TRBD2	TRBJ2-5	NA	TRBV6-5	18	CASSYSTTSGGRQETQYF	TGTGCCAGCAGTTACTCCACGACTAGCGGGGGGAGACAAGAGACCCAGTACTTC
NA	TRBJ2-5	NA	TRBV24-1	12	CATSDHQETQYF	TGTGCCACCAGTGATCATCAAGAGACCCAGTACTTC
TRBD1	TRBJ2-7	NA	TRBV6-5	13	CASRPQDRDEQYF	TGTGCCAGCAGGCCCCAGGACAGGGACGAGCAGTACTTC
TRBD1	TRBJ2-4	NA	TRBV4-2	17	CASSQVSQGEPKNIQYF	TGTGCCAGCAGCCAAGTTTCGCAGGGGGAACCCAAAAACATTCAGTACTTC
TRBD1	TRBJ2-1	few	TRBV5-1	14	CASSMGQGKNEQFF	TGCGCCAGCTCCATGGGACAGGGAAAAAATGAGCAGTTCTTC
NA	TRBJ2-7	NA	TRBV28	14	CASSLWGPTYEQYF	TGTGCCAGCAGTTTATGGGGCCCTACCTACGAGCAGTACTTC
NA	TRBJ2-1	few	TRBV9	16	CASSGLSWRANNEQFF	TGTGCCAGCAGCGGGTTGTCTTGGCGGGCCAACAATGAGCAGTTCTTC
TRBD1	TRBJ1-2	few	TRBV28	13	CASRNRGNYGYTF	TGTGCCAGTAGGAACAGGGGCAACTATGGCTACACCTTC
NA	TRBJ1-5	NA	TRBV20-1	14	CSAIGRSQGQPQHF	TGCAGTGCTATCGGACGGTCGCAGGGCCAGCCCCAGCATTTT
TRBD2	TRBJ2-1	NA	TRBV29-1	13	CSALAVSYNEQFF	TGCAGCGCACTAGCGGTGTCCTACAATGAGCAGTTCTTC
NA	TRBJ2-7	few	TRBV27	13	CASSLSSRNEQYF	TGTGCCAGCAGTTTATCGTCCAGGAACGAGCAGTACTTC
TRBD2	TRBJ2-5	NA	TRBV5-4	15	CASSPEGSGGETQYF	TGTGCCAGCAGCCCCGAGGGTAGCGGGGGTGAGACCCAGTACTTC
NA	TRBJ1-4	few	TRBV12-3/TRBV12-4	16	CASSLAAGPFNEKLFF	TGTGCCAGCAGTTTAGCCGCCGGACCGTTTAATGAAAAACTGTTTTTT
TRBD2	TRBJ2-5	few	TRBV13	16	CASTPGASGGEETQYF	TGTGCCTCCACCCCAGGGGCTAGCGGGGGAGAAGAGACCCAGTACTTC
NA	TRBJ2-3	once	TRBV7-2	14	CASSLRQSTDTQYF	TGTGCCAGCAGCTTAAGGCAGAGCACAGATACGCAGTATTTT
NA	TRBJ1-5	few	TRBV2	14	CASSEYPNDQPQHF	TGTGCCAGCAGTGAATACCCAAACGATCAGCCCCAGCATTTT
NA	TRBJ2-7	few	TRBV4-2	16	CASSQDERLEIYEQYF	TGTGCCAGCAGCCAAGATGAGAGACTAGAGATTTACGAGCAGTACTTC
NA	TRBJ1-6	few	TRBV15	16	CATSRGLQGDNSPLHF	TGTGCCACCAGCAGAGGCCTTCAGGGAGATAATTCACCCCTCCACTTT
NA	TRBJ2-5	NA	TRBV29-1	12	CSVVGSQETQYF	TGCAGCGTTGTTGGATCCCAAGAGACCCAGTACTTC
NA	TRBJ2-3	NA	TRBV29-1	13	CSVERDPTDTQYF	TGCAGCGTTGAAAGGGATCCGACAGATACGCAGTATTTT
NA	TRBJ2-5	few	TRBV29-1	13	CSVAGSGQETQYF	TGCAGCGTTGCGGGCAGTGGGCAAGAGACCCAGTACTTC
TRBD1	TRBJ1-2	few	TRBV9	16	CASSVGQGVGYYGYTF	TGTGCCAGCAGCGTTGGACAGGGGGTAGGGTACTATGGCTACACCTTC
NA	TRBJ1-4	NA	TRBV11-2	14	CASSLFGLEEKLFF	TGTGCCAGCAGCTTATTCGGGTTGGAAGAAAAACTGTTTTTT
TRBD1	TRBJ2-3	NA	TRBV20-1	15	CSAIRTGGNTDTQYF	TGCAGTGCTATCAGGACAGGGGGGAACACAGATACGCAGTATTTT
TRBD1	TRBJ2-7	NA	TRBV3-1	14	CASSFQGAGNEQYF	TGTGCCAGCAGCTTCCAGGGGGCTGGGAACGAGCAGTACTTC
NA	TRBJ2-7	once	TRBV2	14	CASSDGQGGHEQYF	TGTGCCAGCAGTGATGGTCAGGGAGGCCACGAGCAGTACTTC
TRBD1	TRBJ1-1	few	TRBV5-1	14	CASSYSGTGTEAFF	TGCGCCAGCAGCTACTCCGGGACAGGGACTGAAGCTTTCTTT
NA	TRBJ2-7	NA	TRBV6-1	12	CASSEGVYEQYF	TGTGCCAGCAGTGAAGGGGTCTACGAGCAGTACTTC
NA	TRBJ2-7	NA	TRBV5-1	16	CASSLGGPTTLYEQYF	TGCGCCAGCAGCTTGGGTGGGCCCACCACCCTCTACGAGCAGTACTTC
TRBD2	TRBJ2-5	few	TRBV29-1	14	CSVGTSGSRGTQYF	TGCAGCGTTGGGACTAGCGGGAGCCGAGGGACCCAGTACTTC
NA	TRBJ1-2	NA	TRBV6-1	15	CASSEGAGSLYGYTF	TGTGCCAGCAGTGAAGGGGCGGGCAGCCTGTATGGCTACACCTTC
NA	TRBJ1-2	NA	TRBV6-6	14	CASSYPEANYGYTF	TGTGCCAGCAGTTACCCGGAGGCGAACTATGGCTACACCTTC
NA	TRBJ1-1	NA	TRBV7-9	14	CASSLSGAGTEAFF	TGTGCCAGCAGCTTAAGTGGGGCCGGGACAGAAGCTTTCTTT
TRBD2	TRBJ2-5	NA	TRBV12-3/TRBV12-4	13	CASTPVSGGGQFF	TGTGCCAGCACCCCCGTATCCGGCGGGGGGCAATTCTTC
NA	TRBJ1-2	NA	TRBV12-3/TRBV12-4	12	CASSSGQIGYTF	TGTGCCAGCAGTTCCGGACAGATTGGCTACACCTTC
NA	TRBJ2-3	NA	TRBV20-1	13	CSARMGGADTQYF	TGCAGTGCCCGAATGGGAGGCGCAGATACGCAGTATTTT
NA	TRBJ1-5	NA	TRBV12-3/TRBV12-4	16	CASSLSGQPSNQPQHF	TGTGCCAGCAGTTTAAGCGGTCAGCCGAGCAATCAGCCCCAGCATTTT
NA	TRBJ1-4	NA	TRBV24-1	17	CATSDRPGFSTNEKLFF	TGTGCCACCAGTGACCGGCCGGGGTTCTCAACTAATGAAAAACTGTTTTTT
NA	TRBJ2-3	NA	TRBV3-1	14	CASSQDRGTDTQYF	TGTGCCAGCAGCCAAGATCGGGGCACAGATACGCAGTATTTT
NA	TRBJ1-2	NA	TRBV28	13	CASLLVGATRYTF	TGTGCCAGCCTCCTAGTCGGGGCAACTCGCTACACCTTC
TRBD1	TRBJ1-2	NA	TRBV12-5	14	CASGSRTGYYGYTF	TGTGCTAGTGGTTCCCGGACAGGGTACTATGGCTACACCTTC
TRBD1	TRBJ2-2	NA	TRBV5-1	17	CASSYYRGGVGTGELFF	TGCGCCAGCAGCTACTACAGGGGTGGGGTCGGCACCGGGGAGCTGTTTTTT
TRBD1	TRBJ2-5	NA	TRBV5-1	13	CASSFQGDETQYF	TGCGCCAGCAGCTTCCAGGGGGATGAGACCCAGTACTTC
TRBD2	TRBJ2-1	NA	TRBV7-9	15	CASSLKLAGAYEQFF	TGTGCCAGCAGCTTAAAACTAGCGGGGGCTTATGAGCAGTTCTTC
NA	TRBJ2-3	NA	TRBV28	15	CASRTPTGGGDTQYF	TGTGCCAGCAGAACTCCTACAGGTGGAGGGGATACGCAGTATTTT